This TCR beta chain came from a study of vaccination effects on CD4 cells after COVID-19. Concerning this clone: Its antigen is still unknown.

Trimming took 7 bases from V and 14 from J, leaving 15 bases between them. The germline gives CDR1 MNHEY, CDR2 SVGAGI. CDR3 length equals 12 residues. Sequenced by immunoSEQ multiplex PCR; TCRdb stores in-frame clones only, minus some. The sample lists 45,000 to 65,000 clones, around 75% occurring once. Prior to sequencing, the ViraFEST assay stimulated PBMC with viral peptide pools, which expanded the antigen-specific CD4+ T cells. Investigators separated out CD4+ T cells once 10 days of culture had passed. The genes are TRBV6-5 and TRBJ1-6; D ambiguous. This specimen was CD4+ T cells from PBMCs cultured with HCoV-229E spike peptides, taken before COVID-19 vaccination. The sequence was obtained from a human donor who received a COVID-19 vaccine. CDR3 sequence: CASKNDEAALHF. CDR3 sequence (DNA): TGTGCCAGCAAAAATGACGAGGCGGCCCTCCACTTT.